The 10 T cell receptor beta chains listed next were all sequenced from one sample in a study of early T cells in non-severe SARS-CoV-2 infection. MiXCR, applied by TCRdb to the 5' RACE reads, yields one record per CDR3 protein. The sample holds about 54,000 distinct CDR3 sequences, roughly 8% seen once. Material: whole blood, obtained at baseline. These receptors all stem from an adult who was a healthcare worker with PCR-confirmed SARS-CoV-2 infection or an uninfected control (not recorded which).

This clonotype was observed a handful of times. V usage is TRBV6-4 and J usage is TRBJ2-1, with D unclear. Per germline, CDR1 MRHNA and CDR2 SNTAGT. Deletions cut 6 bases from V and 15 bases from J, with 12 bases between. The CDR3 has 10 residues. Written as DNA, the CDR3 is TGTGCCAGCAGCCCAGTTTGGTGGTTCTTC. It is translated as CASSPVWWFF.

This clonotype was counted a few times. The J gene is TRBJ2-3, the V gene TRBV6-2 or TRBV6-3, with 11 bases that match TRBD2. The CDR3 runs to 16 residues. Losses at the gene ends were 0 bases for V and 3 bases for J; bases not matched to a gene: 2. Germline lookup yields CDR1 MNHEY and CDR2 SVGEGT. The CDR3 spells CASSYSRLAGTDTQYF. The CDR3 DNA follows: TGTGCCAGCAGTTACTCGAGACTAGCGGGGACAGATACGCAGTATTTT.

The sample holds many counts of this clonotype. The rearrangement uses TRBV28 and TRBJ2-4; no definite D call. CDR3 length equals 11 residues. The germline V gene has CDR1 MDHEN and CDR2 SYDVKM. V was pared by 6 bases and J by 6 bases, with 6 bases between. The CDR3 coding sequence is TGTGCCAGCAGCGAAAGAAACATTCAGTACTTC. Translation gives CASSERNIQYF.

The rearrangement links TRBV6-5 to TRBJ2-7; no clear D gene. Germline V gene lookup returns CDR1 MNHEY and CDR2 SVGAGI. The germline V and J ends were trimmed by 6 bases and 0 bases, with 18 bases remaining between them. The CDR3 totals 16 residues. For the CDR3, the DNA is TGTGCCAGCAGGAGGTTGAGTGGGGTTGGCTCCTACGAGCAGTACTTC. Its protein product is CASRRLSGVGSYEQYF.

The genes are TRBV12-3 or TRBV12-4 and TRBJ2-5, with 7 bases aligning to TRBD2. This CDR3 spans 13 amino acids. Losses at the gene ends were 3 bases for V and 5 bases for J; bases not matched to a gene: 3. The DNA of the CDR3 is TGTGCCAGCAGTTTCAGGGAGGGGGAGACCCAGTACTTC. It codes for CASSFREGETQYF.

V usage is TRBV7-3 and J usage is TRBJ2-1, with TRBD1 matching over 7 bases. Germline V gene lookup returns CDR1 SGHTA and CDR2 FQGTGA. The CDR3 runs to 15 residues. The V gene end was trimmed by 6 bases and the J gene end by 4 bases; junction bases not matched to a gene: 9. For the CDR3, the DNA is TGTGCCAGCAGACCAACAGGGGATCATTACAATGAGCAGTTCTTC. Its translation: CASRPTGDHYNEQFF.

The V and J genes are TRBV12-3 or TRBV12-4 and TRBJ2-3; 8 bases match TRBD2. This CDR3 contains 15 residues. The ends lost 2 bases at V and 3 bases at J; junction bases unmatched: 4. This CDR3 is CASSLMGLETDTQYF. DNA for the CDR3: TGTGCCAGCAGTTTAATGGGACTAGAGACAGATACGCAGTATTTT.

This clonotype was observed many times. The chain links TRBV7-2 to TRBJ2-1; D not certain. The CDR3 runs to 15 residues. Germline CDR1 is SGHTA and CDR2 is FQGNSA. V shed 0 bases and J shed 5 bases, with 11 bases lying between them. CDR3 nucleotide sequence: TGTGCCAGCAGCTTAGCAGGGAATGTCAACAATGAGCAGTTCTTC. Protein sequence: CASSLAGNVNNEQFF.

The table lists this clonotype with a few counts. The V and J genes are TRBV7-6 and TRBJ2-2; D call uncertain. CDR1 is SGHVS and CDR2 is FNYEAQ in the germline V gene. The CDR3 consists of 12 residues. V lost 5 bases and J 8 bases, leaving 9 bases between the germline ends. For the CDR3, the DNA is TGTGCCAGCAGCGCCCCCGTTGGGGAGCTGTTTTTT. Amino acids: CASSAPVGELFF.

The CDR3 DNA is TGTGCCAGCAGCCTCCGGTCTAGCGGGAGGGCCCGAGAGCAGTACTTC. This gives the protein CASSLRSSGRAREQYF. V is TRBV7-6 and J is TRBJ2-7; the match to TRBD2 covers 12 bases. The ends lost 5 bases at V and 7 bases at J; junction bases unmatched: 12. CDR1 is SGHVS and CDR2 is FNYEAQ in the germline V gene. CDR3 length: 16 residues.